Shown below are 21 T cell receptor beta chains from a single sample sequenced in a study of T cells in women clearing cervical HPV infection. Profiled with immunoSEQ multiplex PCR; TCRdb holds only in-frame clones, not every one. Its table lists 31,000 or so clones. Input material: blood buffy coat. Every receptor here comes from a woman between 18 and 70 years old with a cervical HPV16 infection that either progressed to CIN3+ or cleared (not recorded which).

To note about this clone: The read is 3 residues too short to cover the CDR3 end, so that end is filled in from the germline J gene. The gene calls are TRBV18 and TRBJ1-6, with 7 bases aligning to TRBD1. The CDR3 sequence is 14 residues long. From germline, CDR1 is KGHSH and CDR2 LQKENI. V lost 4 bases and J lost 7; bases outside the gene matches: 4. This CDR3 reads CASSRTGLNSPLHF. CDR3 DNA (partial): TGTGCCAGCTCACGGACAGGTTTGAATTCACCC.

Concerning this clone itself: The read halts 3 residues ahead of the CDR3 end, with the missing end drawn from the germline J gene. The chain links TRBV7-2 to TRBJ2-5; D is perhaps TRBD2 (6 bases). Germline CDR1 reads SGHTA; CDR2 reads FQGNSA. The CDR3 is made up of 15 amino acids. V was cut by 0 bases and J by 3 bases, with 11 bases left in between. CDR3 residues: CASSLARQREETQYF. CDR3 bases read: TGTGCCAGCAGCTTAGCTCGCCAGCGGGAAGAGACC.

To note about this clone: The sequenced fragment ends 3 residues before the CDR3 boundary, so the rest is inferred from the germline J gene. This rearrangement joins TRBV7-9 to TRBJ2-3; TRBD1 matches 8 bases. The CDR3 runs to 14 residues. V dropped 3 bases and J dropped 4; count of bases not matched to a gene: 3. CDR1 is SEHNR, CDR2 FQNEAQ, per germline (reference sequence). CDR3 bases read: TGTGCCAGCAGCTTTGCAGGGGGCGCAGATACG. It codes for CASSFAGGADT. The CDR3 in full is CASSFAGGADTQYF.

Note on this clone: The CDR3 end lies 3 residues beyond the end of the read and is filled in from the germline J gene. The V call is TRBV20-1, the J call TRBJ1-1, with 10 bases aligning to TRBD1. This CDR3 region has 13 residues. Germline values: CDR1 DFQATT, CDR2 SNEGSKA (reference sequence). Germline trimming cut 6 bases from V and 4 bases from J; bases unmatched to any gene: 5. The sequenced CDR3 bases are TGCAGTGCCAGGGACAGGGGACCCACTGAA. Translation gives CSARDRGPTE. The CDR3 as a whole reads CSARDRGPTEAFF.

Concerning this clone itself: The read gets to within 3 residues of the CDR3 end, and the germline J gene fills in the rest. The rearrangement joins TRBV7-9 to TRBJ2-3; TRBD2 might be the D (6 bases). The CDR3 runs 15 residues. V lost 5 bases to trimming and J lost 1 base, with 13 bases between them. The germline V gene encodes CDR1 SEHNR and CDR2 FQNEAQ (reference sequence). This chain's CDR3 is CASSPGGRGTDTQYF. The covered CDR3 bases are TGTGCCAGCAGCCCCGGGGGTAGGGGCACAGATACG.

As to this clone: The read stops 3 residues short of the end of the CDR3; the missing end is completed from the germline J gene. The rearrangement links TRBV12-3 or TRBV12-4 to TRBJ1-5; D ambiguous. The V and J ends lost 8 bases and 4 bases respectively, with 15 bases between them. The CDR3 runs to 14 residues. The sequenced part of the CDR3 DNA is TGTGCCAGCGCCGCGAGGGCCCCTAATCAGCCC. Translation gives CASAARAPNQP. Given in full, the CDR3 is CASAARAPNQPQHF.

To note about this clone: The CDR3 goes on 3 residues after the read ends, and that part is filled in from the germline J gene. The V gene is TRBV5-1, the J gene TRBJ2-2; 7 nucleotides match TRBD1. With V trimmed by 4 bases and J by 5 bases, 8 bases remained unmatched. Germline CDR1 reads SGHRS; CDR2 reads YFSETQ. The CDR3 sequence is 15 residues long. The part of the CDR3 DNA that was read is TGCGCCAGCAGCGCAAGGGACAGCCGGACCGGGGAG. Translating it yields CASSARDSRTGE. The whole CDR3 reads CASSARDSRTGELFF. Looking up the rest from reference TRBV5-1 and TRBJ2-2 gives the full variable domain: KAGVTQTPRYLIKTRGQQVTLSCSPISGHRSVSWYQQTPGQGLQFLFEYFSETQRNKGNFPGRFSGRQFSNSRSEMNVSTLELGDSALYLCASSARDSRTGELFFGEGSRLTVL.

As concerns this clone: The CDR3 extends 3 residues past the end of the read, so its final part is completed from the germline J gene. This chain uses TRBV29-1 with TRBJ2-7, with D possibly TRBD1 on 5 matching bases. Germline assignment: CDR1 SQVTM and CDR2 ANQGSEA. This CDR3 is 14 amino acids long. Trimming stripped 0 bases from V and 1 base from J, with 10 bases between. CDR3 bases read: TGCAGCGTTGAAGATGCAGGGCGGTCCTACGAG. Its protein is CSVEDAGRSYE. The complete CDR3 protein is CSVEDAGRSYEQYF.

Comment on this clone: Read coverage stops 3 residues before the CDR3 terminus; the germline J gene supplies the remainder. The chain employs TRBV10-3 and TRBJ1-1; the match to TRBD1 covers 8 bases. Unmatched junction bases numbered 4, after V lost 7 bases and J lost 0 bases. The CDR3 is 14 amino acids. Germline V gives CDR1 ENHRY, CDR2 SYGVKD. This CDR3 is CAIKTGVMNTEAFF. The CDR3 DNA, read in part, is TGTGCCATCAAGACAGGGGTGATGAACACTGAA.

CDR3: CASSPTGGADTQYF. The sequenced part of the CDR3 DNA is TGTGCCAGCAGCCCCACGGGGGGGGCAGATACG. This chain links TRBV11-3 with TRBJ2-3; 8 nucleotides agree with TRBD2. With the read ending 3 residues before the CDR3 end, the germline J gene is used to fill in that end. V lost 5 bases, J lost 4 bases, and 5 bases stayed unmatched. The germline V gene has CDR1 SGHNT and CDR2 YENEEA. The CDR3 extends over 14 amino acids.

On this clone itself: The read stops 3 residues short of the end of the CDR3; the missing end is completed from the germline J gene. The rearrangement uses TRBV29-1 and TRBJ2-4, with TRBD2 as a possible D gene (7 bases). Germline V gives CDR1 SQVTM, CDR2 ANQGSEA. CDR3 length: 11 residues. Between the trimmed V and J ends, which lost 8 bases and 9 bases, there was a span of 14 bases. The CDR3 bases that were read are TGCAGCTTCTTCGCGGGGGCCATT. It is translated as CSFFAGAI. The CDR3 as a whole reads CSFFAGAIQYF.

In regard to this clone: One end of the junction is discordant with germline, which a read error may explain. The read comes to an end 3 residues before the CDR3 does, leaving the germline J gene to fill in the end. Other DNA sequences in this sample translate to the same CDR3. This chain joins TRBV18 and TRBJ1-3; TRBD1 might be the D (6 bases). In germline, CDR1 is KGHSH, CDR2 LQKENI. The CDR3 runs 15 residues. CDR3 residues: CASSPPGQPGNTIYF. CDR3 bases read: TGTGCCAGCTCACCCCCTGGACAGCCTGGAAACACA. Based on the CDR3 plus reference TRBV18 and TRBJ1-3, the full variable domain is NAGVMQNPRHLVRRRGQEARLRCSPMKGHSHVYWYRQLPEEGLKFMVYLQKENIIDESGMPKERFSAEFPKEGPSILRIQQVVRGDSAAYFCASSPPGQPGNTIYFGEGSWLTVV.

Concerning this clone itself: Read coverage stops 3 residues before the CDR3 terminus; the germline J gene supplies the remainder. This chain uses TRBV29-1 with TRBJ1-1; 10 positions agree with TRBD1. The J segment lost 5 bases and the V segment lost 6 bases, leaving 3 bases of the junction unmatched. CDR3 size: 12 residues. CDR1 is SQVTM, CDR2 ANQGSEA, per germline. The DNA read from the CDR3 is TGCAGCGTCGACAGGGGGCAAACTGAA. Its translation is CSVDRGQTE. The whole CDR3 region reads CSVDRGQTEAFF.

The CDR3 bases that were read are TGTGCCTGGAGCTACACAGGGGTCTATTCACCC. Translating gives CAWSYTGVYSP. The whole CDR3 protein is CAWSYTGVYSPLHF. The rearrangement uses TRBV30 and TRBJ1-6, with 7 positions matching TRBD1. Coverage ceases 3 residues before the CDR3 finishes, and the germline J gene fills in the end. Germline V gives CDR1 GTSNPN, CDR2 SVGIG (reference sequence). V lost 3 bases and J lost 8; bases outside the gene matches: 7. CDR3 length equals 14 residues.

As regards this clone: A junction boundary mismatches the germline segment, possibly from a read error. The read gets to within 3 residues of the CDR3 end, and the germline J gene fills in the rest. The sample has other DNA sequences that encode this CDR3 too. V and J are TRBV29-1 and TRBJ1-3; D not resolved. The CDR3 consists of 14 residues. Germline CDR1 and CDR2: SQVTM and ANQGSEA. CDR3 bases read: TGCAGCGTCCAAGCGCCGCGACCTGGAAACACG. It specifies CSVQAPRPGNT. From start to end, the CDR3 is CSVQAPRPGNTIYF.

With respect to this clone: The read halts 3 residues ahead of the CDR3 end, with the missing end drawn from the germline J gene. J is TRBJ1-2 and V is TRBV6-2 or TRBV6-3; maybe TRBD1 (6 bases). The length of the CDR3 is 17 residues. Per germline, CDR1 MNHEY and CDR2 SVGEGT. The CDR3 here is CASSYPPSGGAHTDYTF. The CDR3 DNA, read in part, is TGTGCCAGCAGTTACCCTCCTAGCGGGGGGGCCCACACTGAC.

As concerns this clone: The read is 3 residues too short to cover the CDR3 end, so that end is filled in from the germline J gene. The gene calls are TRBV28 and TRBJ2-3; 10 positions agree with TRBD2. This CDR3 region has 13 residues. V gave up 10 bases and J gave up 7 bases; unmatched junction bases: 8. Per the germline V gene, CDR1 is MDHEN and CDR2 is SYDVKM. CDR3 sequence: CATLAGATNTQYF. The part of the CDR3 DNA that was read is TGTGCCACCCTAGCGGGAGCAACGAATACG.

A note on this clone: The read finishes 3 residues shy of the CDR3 end, and the germline J gene is used to complete it. Other DNA sequences in the sample encode the same CDR3. The V and J genes are TRBV7-9 and TRBJ1-2; perhaps TRBD1 as D (6 bases). The CDR3 loop spans 15 amino acids. In germline, CDR1 is SEHNR, CDR2 FQNEAQ (reference sequence). V dropped 5 bases and J dropped 6 bases, with 19 bases sitting between them. The CDR3 protein is CASSPFQGKLDGYTF. Partial CDR3 DNA: TGTGCCAGCAGCCCATTCCAGGGGAAATTGGATGGC.

About this clone itself: The DNA ends 3 residues before the CDR3 does, and the rest of the CDR3 is filled in from the germline J gene. This chain joins TRBV9 and TRBJ2-3; D may be TRBD1 (6 bases). Germline assignment: CDR1 SGDLS and CDR2 YYNGEE. V gave up 5 bases and J gave up 2 bases, with 9 bases separating them. The CDR3 is 13 residues long. CDR3 region: CASSRQVTDTQYF. Partial CDR3 DNA: TGTGCCAGCAGTCGACAGGTCACAGATACG.

Details on this clone: The CDR3 end lies 3 residues beyond the end of the read and is filled in from the germline J gene. The V call is TRBV27, the J call TRBJ2-1, with a tentative D call TRBD2 (6 bases). Trimming removed 7 bases from V and 5 bases from J, with 18 bases in between. This CDR3 has 15 residues. The germline V gene encodes CDR1 MNHEY and CDR2 SMNVEV (reference sequence). The CDR3 bases that were read are TGTGCCAGCATCCCCCGACTCGGGGGTAACAATGAG. Its protein product is CASIPRLGGNNE. In full, the CDR3 reads CASIPRLGGNNEQFF.

Comments on this clone: The sequence runs out 3 residues before the end of the CDR3; the remainder is reconstructed from the germline J gene. The chain uses TRBV19 and TRBJ2-4; 7 bases align to TRBD1. Germline-derived CDR1 and CDR2 are LNHDA and SQIVND (reference sequence). The CDR3 contains 16 residues. CDR3 sequence: CASSLVLDRSSYGQYF. The sequenced CDR3 bases are TGTGCCAGTAGTCTAGTGCTGGACAGGTCCTCCTATGGT.